This T cell receptor (beta chain) stems from a study of cytomegalovirus exposure and HLA in healthy donors (dated by TCRdb to the late 2010s). For context, the study as a whole: An earlier analysis of several hundred of the donors reported approximately 260 Gb of sequence data and 90 million to 120 million unique TCR beta sequences obtained from around 170 million T cells. Rather than drawing on any new phenotypic data, the later analysis identified candidate immune exposures from TCR beta sequences and the way those sequences occurred across donors. To predict cytomegalovirus infection status, the study brought together high-throughput TCR immunosequencing, statistical association of individual TCRs with disease status, and machine learning. The study aimed to test whether cataloging public T cell receptors could reveal signatures of past pathogen exposure. The genetic ancestry cluster associated with self-reported Caucasian donors included about four fifths of the 398 genotyped donors. In an earlier analysis of 587 of the donors, high-throughput TCR beta sequencing was used to judge whether each TCR beta V gene segment behaved as functional or pseudogenic. Both class I and class II loci were covered by HLA typing, at four-digit resolution. Among roughly 400 genotyped donors of the cohort, an average of approximately 220,000 unique TCR beta nucleotide sequences was sequenced per donor, of which approximately 19% were non-productive. All discovery cohort repertoires had been generated using a single sequencing platform. Typing coverage varied by locus: roughly 629-640 donors for A, B, C, DRB1 and DQB1; approximately 520 for DQA1; around 570 for DPA1; 400 to 480 for DPB1. The T cell repertoires of around 730 subjects were profiled by immunosequencing and related to cytomegalovirus serostatus. In a later analysis, previously published TCR beta repertoires from some 640 donors were re-analyzed and high-resolution HLA genotyping was added so that TCR occurrence patterns could be studied. A separate validation cohort of about 110 different subjects was used in addition to the approximately 700-subject first cohort. Around 300 gigabases of sequencing data and some 85 million unique TCR sequences were included in an early release covering about 600 HLA-typed donors. A handful of DR-DQ haplotypes were handled as single units for association and clustering because linkage in the cohort was strong. Genome-wide SNP genotypes for about 60% of the 666 donors were used in a later genetic analysis, which treated that subset as a discovery cohort. Alongside the repertoire data, information on donor age, sex, ethnicity and CMV serostatus was compiled. On the study overall, not on this receptor specifically: Linkage disequilibrium might explain the correlated functional status among segregating V segments, but an unknown experimental factor could not be ruled out. A later analysis found that HLA-associated TCR beta chains were more clonally expanded and had lower generation probabilities than equally common non-associated chains. In a later analysis, some 17,000 TCR beta sequences were associated with specific HLA alleles at a false discovery rate of 0.05. An association between a missense DCLRE1C variant and V-gene and J-gene trimming of TCR beta chains was found in a later genetic analysis and replicated in an independent cohort. Some IMGT-functional V segments, including TRBV6-2 and TRBV6-3, could not be distinguished by the 87-base-pair reads and were therefore excluded. Because HLA typing was unavailable for some donors at each locus, only the typed subset was used in association tests. A later analysis found that TCR association rates varied across HLA loci, with DRB1 alleles showing the most associated TCRs and HLA-C alleles the fewest. The earlier analysis of about 600 of the donors excluded 15 to 20 rarely observed V segments, including chromosome 9 orphons, because counts were too low. In the study, 150 to 200 TCR beta chains were listed as associated with cytomegalovirus. A further reported finding was that TCR beta sequences accurately predicted the HLA-A and HLA-B alleles for most subjects in the first cohort. CMV serostatus was the only immune exposure information available for the cohort. A group of highly shared sequence variants was considered likely to be a technical artifact of the sequencing pipeline. Cytomegalovirus status was reported to be diagnosed by the classifier with high specificity and sensitivity in both the original and validation cohorts. A later analysis reported that several top co-occurrence clusters appeared linked to parvovirus B19, influenza, CMV and Epstein-Barr virus. Across donors, most TCR sequences were observed very rarely, whereas some public TCRs were present in many individuals. In a later analysis, most CMV-associated TCR beta chains were found to appear HLA-restricted, with HLA associations seemingly driven largely by CMV exposure. Roughly uniform sequencing depth across donors was assumed in presence/absence analyses, although this assumption may not hold. In a later genetic analysis, fewer N-insertions in productive TCRs were reported among donors in an Asian-associated ancestry cluster than the approximately 710-donor mean. This cohort had only TCR beta chains sequenced, and the lack of alpha or paired-chain data limited which features could be detected. It was suggested by the authors that the approach could potentially be generalized to other disease states and immunological phenotypes. In an earlier analysis of some 550 of the donors, most TCR beta V segments were observed in productive rearrangements about 87% or about 30% of the time, broadly matching IMGT annotations. When HLA alleles, especially DR and DQ, strongly co-occurred, attributing TCR associations to individual alleles was difficult. Three of the identified cytomegalovirus-associated TCR beta chains were confirmed in vitro to be specific for cytomegalovirus antigens.

The cohort was made up of 500 to 800 healthy bone marrow donors. Cohort members were all nominally healthy when sampled, although unrecorded immune exposures were likely present. The donor was CMV seronegative and belonged to the group of 380 or so seronegative cohort members. A peripheral blood sample was provided by each donor, and peripheral blood mononuclear cells were used for TCR beta sequencing. The Qiagen DNeasy Blood Extraction Kit was used to extract genomic DNA from the blood cell samples. Via the germline V gene (reference sequence), CDR1 is SEHNR and CDR2 FQNEAQ. The CDR3 holds 15 amino acids from the cysteine to the phenylalanine. Only the CDR3 region is kept as DNA, spanning 45 bases read in frame from base 1. From V the trimming removes 4 bases and from J it removes 6 bases, while the gene matches leave 11 bases of the junction unaccounted for. Concerning this clone: There is no known antigen for this receptor. Nothing much larger sits one base from this clone, and base qualities are not available.

The library was built by means of the immunoSEQ multiplex PCR assay. A mixture of 60 forward primers for TCR Vbeta segments and 13 reverse primers for TCR Jbeta segments was used in the multiplex PCR. A multiplex PCR assay on genomic DNA amplified the CDR3 region of rearranged TCR beta genes. The amplified TCR beta libraries were sequenced on the Illumina HiSeq System as 87-base-pair reads. Processing in the source paper ran as follows. A later analysis counted some 80 million unique TCR beta chains across the 600 to 850 repertoires, and 9 million to 14 million of these chains were shared by at least two donors. Raw reads were error-corrected and collapsed into unique sequences by a nearest-neighbor algorithm in which closely related sequences were merged to remove PCR and sequencing errors. To assign V, D and J gene segments, CDR3 sequences were aligned to IMGT reference sequences. Each retained sequence needed at least a six-nucleotide match to both a V gene segment and a J gene segment. A rearrangement was called productive if the CDR3 had no stop codons and remained in frame with V and J, and every other rearrangement was called non-productive. Following IMGT convention, CDR3 was defined as the stretch from the second conserved V-encoded cysteine to the conserved J-encoded phenylalanine. The earlier analysis of about 610 of the donors excluded any sequence lacking an unambiguous match to a single V gene segment. In an earlier analysis of some 590 of the donors, a V segment was called functional when productive rearrangements were above 56.7%, and segregating when the standard deviation between donors exceeded 5%. A statistical classification framework was built for diagnosing cytomegalovirus status from the catalog of TCR beta chain sequences. A later analysis assigned V and J genes by comparing TCR nucleotide sequences with IMGT/GENE-DB human TR gene sequences. A later analysis assigned CDR3 sequences and most-parsimonious VDJ recombination scenarios with the TCRdist pipeline. In a later analysis, each TCR beta chain was defined by its CDR3 amino acid sequence together with its V-gene family, and reads without a unique V-gene family were excluded. A later analysis removed nearly 600 highly shared, low-generation-probability nucleotide sequences to deal with suspected cross-contamination and a sequencing artifact. A later analysis calculated a clonal expansion index for each public chain from normalized within-repertoire ranks of inferred template counts. A later analysis computed generation probabilities with a VDJ recombination model fitted to out-of-frame rearrangements, and checked the results against IGoR. Hypergeometric tests were used in a later analysis to score TCR-TCR, TCR-HLA and TCR-CMV co-occurrence, with a repertoire-size bias correction applied to the TCR pairs. A later analysis estimated false discovery rates by permuting HLA or CMV assignments 20 times. In a later analysis, co-occurring TCRs were grouped using DBSCAN, and TCRdist sequence similarity was added for clustering within HLA-allele-positive subsets. Repertoires with fewer than 30,000 or more than 120,000 public chains were left out of co-occurrence clustering, as were five repertoires with anomalous nucleotide sharing. Drawn from immuneACCESS, this table holds only the in-frame rearrangements with V and J called that TCRdb kept. Clones are partly lost; checked studies trace under half to an unresolved V gene and leave the rest unexplained. That table gives V, J and clone size, and the DNA gave D and trimming. Counted in this sample were about 140,000 clones; roughly 80% of them appeared once. The biggest ten clones account for 2.5% to 4% of the sample.

The source is a middle-aged man in good health and CMV-seronegative. The chain joins TRBV7-9 to TRBJ2-7, and 8 bases in between align with TRBD1. Sequenced input: PBMCs. The CDR3 reads as follows: CASSSDRALVGEQYF. The DNA sequence follows: TGTGCCAGCAGCTCGGACAGGGCTCTAGTCGGCGAGCAGTACTTC.